This T cell receptor (beta chain) was recovered during a study of blood T cell repertoires in COVID-19. Study overall: Samples representing acute and convalescent COVID-19 were sourced from the United States, Italy and Spain. In each case, the material was cDNA or gDNA derived from T cells, B-cell-depleted T cells, or PBMCs.

In the study's own analysis: Amplification with reference gene primers provided the estimates of nucleated cell counts. The table came from immunoSEQ multiplex PCR; TCRdb's copy has only in-frame clones and leaves some out. D and trimming were read from the DNA, whereas the V and J calls and clone size are those reported in that table. The data contain roughly 120,000 clones, around 82% of them seen just once; the ten biggest clones take up about 17%. The length of the CDR3 is 15 residues. CDR1 is SGDLS, CDR2 YYNGEE, per germline. The V gene lost 2 bases and the J gene lost 0 bases, with 9 bases spanning the gap.

The clonotype was recovered from an older woman with acute or convalescent COVID-19. The genes are TRBV9 and TRBJ2-1; the D is unclear. The specimen was peripheral blood. CDR3 sequence reads: CASSVSGSSYNEQFF. In DNA form, the CDR3 reads TGTGCCAGCAGCGTCTCCGGGTCCTCCTACAATGAGCAGTTCTTC.